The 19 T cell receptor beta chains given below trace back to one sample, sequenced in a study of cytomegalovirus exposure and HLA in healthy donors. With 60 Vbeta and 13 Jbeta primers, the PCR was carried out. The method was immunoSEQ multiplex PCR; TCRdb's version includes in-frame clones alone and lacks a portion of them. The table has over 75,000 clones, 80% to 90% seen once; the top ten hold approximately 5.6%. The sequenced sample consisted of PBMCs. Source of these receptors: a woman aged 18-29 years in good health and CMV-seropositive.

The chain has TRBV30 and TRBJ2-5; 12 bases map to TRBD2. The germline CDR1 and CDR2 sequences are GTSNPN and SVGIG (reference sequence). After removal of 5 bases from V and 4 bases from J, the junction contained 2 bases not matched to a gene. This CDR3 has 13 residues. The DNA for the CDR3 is TGTGCCTGGGCGGGACTAGCGGGAGAGACCCAGTACTTC. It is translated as CAWAGLAGETQYF.

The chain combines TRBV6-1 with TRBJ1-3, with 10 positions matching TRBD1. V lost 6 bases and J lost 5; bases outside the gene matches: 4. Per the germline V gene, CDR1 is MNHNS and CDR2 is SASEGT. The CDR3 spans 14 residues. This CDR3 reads CASRRDRGRNTIYF. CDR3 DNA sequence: TGTGCCAGCAGACGGGACAGGGGAAGAAACACCATATATTTT.

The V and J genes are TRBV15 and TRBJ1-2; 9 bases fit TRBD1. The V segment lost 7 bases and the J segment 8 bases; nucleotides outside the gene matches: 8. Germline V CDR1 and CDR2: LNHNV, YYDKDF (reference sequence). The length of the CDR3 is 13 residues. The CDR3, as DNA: TGTGCCACCACCAGGGACAGGGAGGGAGGCTACACCTTC. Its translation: CATTRDREGGYTF.

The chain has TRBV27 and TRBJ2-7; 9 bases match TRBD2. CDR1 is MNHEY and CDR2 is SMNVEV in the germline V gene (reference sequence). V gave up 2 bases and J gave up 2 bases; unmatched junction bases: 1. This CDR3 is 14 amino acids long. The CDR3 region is CASSLAGGAYEQYF. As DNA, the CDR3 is TGTGCCAGCAGTTTAGCGGGAGGGGCCTACGAGCAGTACTTC.

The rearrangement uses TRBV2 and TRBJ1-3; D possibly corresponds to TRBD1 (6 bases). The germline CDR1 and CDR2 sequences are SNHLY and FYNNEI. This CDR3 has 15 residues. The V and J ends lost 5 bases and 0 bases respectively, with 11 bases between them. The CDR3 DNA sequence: TGTGCCAGCAGTAAGGACAGTTCCTCTGGAAACACCATATATTTT. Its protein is CASSKDSSSGNTIYF.

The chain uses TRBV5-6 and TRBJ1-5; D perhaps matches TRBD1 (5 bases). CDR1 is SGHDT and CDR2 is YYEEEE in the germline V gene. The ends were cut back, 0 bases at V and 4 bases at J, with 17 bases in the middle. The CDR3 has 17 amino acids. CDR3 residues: CASSLADGGTPNQPQHF. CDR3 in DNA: TGTGCCAGCAGCTTGGCGGACGGGGGGACTCCAAATCAGCCCCAGCATTTT.

CDR3 residues: CAISESGGNYGYTF. As DNA, the CDR3 is TGTGCCATCAGTGAGTCGGGAGGTAACTATGGCTACACCTTC. The gene calls are TRBV10-3 and TRBJ1-2; unclear D gene. The CDR3 runs to 14 residues. V was clipped by 0 bases and J by 1 base, with 6 bases between them. CDR1 and CDR2 (germline): ENHRY, SYGVKD.

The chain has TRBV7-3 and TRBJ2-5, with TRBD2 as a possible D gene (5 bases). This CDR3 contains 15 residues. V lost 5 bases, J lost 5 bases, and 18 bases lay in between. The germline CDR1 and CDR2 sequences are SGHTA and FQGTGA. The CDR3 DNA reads TGTGCCAGCAGCCGACGGGCGGGCTGGGCGGAGACCCAGTACTTC. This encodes CASSRRAGWAETQYF.

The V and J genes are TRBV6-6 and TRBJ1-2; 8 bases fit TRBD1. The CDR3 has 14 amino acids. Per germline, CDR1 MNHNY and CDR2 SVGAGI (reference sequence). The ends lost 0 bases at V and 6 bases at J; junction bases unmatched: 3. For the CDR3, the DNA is TGTGCCAGCAGTTACTCTGCGACAGGGGATGGCTACACCTTC. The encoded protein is CASSYSATGDGYTF.

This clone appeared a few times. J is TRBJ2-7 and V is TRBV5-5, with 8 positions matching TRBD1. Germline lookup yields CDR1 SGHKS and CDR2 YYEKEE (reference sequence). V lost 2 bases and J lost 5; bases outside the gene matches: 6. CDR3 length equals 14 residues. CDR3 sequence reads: CASSFGQGANEQYF. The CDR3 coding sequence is TGTGCCAGCAGCTTTGGGCAGGGGGCAAACGAGCAGTACTTC.

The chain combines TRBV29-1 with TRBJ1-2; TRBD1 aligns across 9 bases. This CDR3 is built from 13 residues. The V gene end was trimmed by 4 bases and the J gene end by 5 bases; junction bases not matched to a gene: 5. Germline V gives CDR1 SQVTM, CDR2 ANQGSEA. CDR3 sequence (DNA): TGCAGCGTTGCCGACAGGGGGAGGTATGGCTACACCTTC. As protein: CSVADRGRYGYTF.

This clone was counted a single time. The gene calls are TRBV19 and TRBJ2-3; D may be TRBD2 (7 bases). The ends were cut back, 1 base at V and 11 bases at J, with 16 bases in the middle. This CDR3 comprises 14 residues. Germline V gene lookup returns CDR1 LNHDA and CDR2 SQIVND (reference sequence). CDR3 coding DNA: TGTGCCAGTAGTATAGGCGGGGGCTCTGGCCTGCAGTATTTT. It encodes CASSIGGGSGLQYF.

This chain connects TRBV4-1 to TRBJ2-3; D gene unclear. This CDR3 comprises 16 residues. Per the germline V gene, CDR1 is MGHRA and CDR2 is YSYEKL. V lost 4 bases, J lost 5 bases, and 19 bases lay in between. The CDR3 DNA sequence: TGCGCCAGCAGCCCCATTGTGTTGGGCGTGGGAGATACGCAGTATTTT. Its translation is CASSPIVLGVGDTQYF.

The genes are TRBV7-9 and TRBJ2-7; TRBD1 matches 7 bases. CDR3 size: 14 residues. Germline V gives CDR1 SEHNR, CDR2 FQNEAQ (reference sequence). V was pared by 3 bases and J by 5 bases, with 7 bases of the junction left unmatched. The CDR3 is CASSFQGEFDEQYF. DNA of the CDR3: TGTGCCAGCAGCTTCCAGGGGGAGTTCGACGAGCAGTACTTC.

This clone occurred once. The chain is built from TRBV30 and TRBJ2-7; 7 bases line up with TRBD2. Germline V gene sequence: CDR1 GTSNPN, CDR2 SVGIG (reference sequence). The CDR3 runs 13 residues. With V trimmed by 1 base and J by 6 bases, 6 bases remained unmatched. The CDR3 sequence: CAWSAREQIEQYF. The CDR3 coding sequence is TGTGCCTGGAGTGCGCGGGAGCAGATCGAGCAGTACTTC. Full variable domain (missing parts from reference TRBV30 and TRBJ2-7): SQTIHQWPATLVQPVGSPLSLECTVEGTSNPNLYWYRQAAGRGLQLLFYSVGIGQISSEVPQNLSASRPQDRQFILSSKKLLLSDSGFYLCAWSAREQIEQYFGPGTRLTVT.

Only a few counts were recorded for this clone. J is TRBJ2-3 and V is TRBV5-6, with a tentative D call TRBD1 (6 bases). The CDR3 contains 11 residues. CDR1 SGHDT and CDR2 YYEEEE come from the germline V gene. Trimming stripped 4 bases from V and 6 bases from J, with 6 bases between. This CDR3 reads CASSRGDTQYF. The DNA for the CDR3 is TGTGCCAGCAGCAGGGGGGATACGCAGTATTTT.

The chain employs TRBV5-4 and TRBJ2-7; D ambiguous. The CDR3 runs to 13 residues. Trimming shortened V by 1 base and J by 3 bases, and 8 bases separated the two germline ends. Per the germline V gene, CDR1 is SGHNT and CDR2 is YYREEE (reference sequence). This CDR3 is CASSLNAGYEQYF. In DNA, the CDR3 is TGTGCCAGCAGCTTGAATGCAGGCTACGAGCAGTACTTC.

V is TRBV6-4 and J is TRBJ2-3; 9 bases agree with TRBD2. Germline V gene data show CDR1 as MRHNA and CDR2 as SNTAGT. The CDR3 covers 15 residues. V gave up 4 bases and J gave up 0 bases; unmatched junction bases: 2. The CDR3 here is CASSATSGSTDTQYF. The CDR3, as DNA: TGTGCCAGCAGTGCGACTAGCGGAAGCACAGATACGCAGTATTTT.

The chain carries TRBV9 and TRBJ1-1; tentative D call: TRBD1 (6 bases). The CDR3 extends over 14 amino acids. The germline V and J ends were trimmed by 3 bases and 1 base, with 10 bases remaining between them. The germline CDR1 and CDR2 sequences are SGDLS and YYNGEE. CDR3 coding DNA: TGTGCCAGCAGCGCCCAGACAGGGAACACTGAAGCTTTCTTT. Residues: CASSAQTGNTEAFF.